The present TCR beta chain was sequenced within a study of blood T cell repertoires in COVID-19. At the level of the study: Sample material is recorded as cDNA or gDNA derived from T cells, B-cell-depleted T cells, or PBMCs.

In the original analysis: Researchers report that nucleated cell counts were estimated from reference gene primer amplification. TCRdb's table, derived via immunoSEQ multiplex PCR, lists solely in-frame clones and lacks some. V, J and clone size are taken as reported in that table, and D and trimming were inferred from the DNA itself. This table holds approximately 350,000 clones, roughly four fifths found once. Individuals drawn from 20 to 30 US areas were roughly 18 to 89 years old. Participants were placed into cohorts based on the clinical history they reported. In germline, CDR1 is LNHDA, CDR2 SQIVND (reference sequence). The CDR3 contains 16 residues. V shed 1 base, J shed 5 bases, and the junction held 7 bases outside the gene matches.

The specimen sequenced was PBMCs or T cells enriched from blood (not recorded which). This sequence originates from a woman aged 45-65 years who had recovered from COVID-19. V gene TRBV19 combines with J gene TRBJ2-2, with TRBD1 matching 7 bases. The CDR3 bases are TGTGCCAGTAGTATAGTTAAAGGGGGCGCAACCGGGGAGCTGTTTTTT. Translation: CASSIVKGGATGELFF.